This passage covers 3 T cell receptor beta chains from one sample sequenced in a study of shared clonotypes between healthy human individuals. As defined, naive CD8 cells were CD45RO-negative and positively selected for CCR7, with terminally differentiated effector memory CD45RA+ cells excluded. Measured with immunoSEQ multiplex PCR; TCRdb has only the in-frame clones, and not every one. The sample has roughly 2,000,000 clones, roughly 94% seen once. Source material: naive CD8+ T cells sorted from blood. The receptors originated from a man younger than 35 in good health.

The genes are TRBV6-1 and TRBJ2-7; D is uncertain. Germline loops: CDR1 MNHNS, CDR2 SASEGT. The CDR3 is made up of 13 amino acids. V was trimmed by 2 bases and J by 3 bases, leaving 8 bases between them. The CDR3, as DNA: TGTGCCAGCAGTGAAACGACTGTCTACGAGCAGTACTTC. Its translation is CASSETTVYEQYF.

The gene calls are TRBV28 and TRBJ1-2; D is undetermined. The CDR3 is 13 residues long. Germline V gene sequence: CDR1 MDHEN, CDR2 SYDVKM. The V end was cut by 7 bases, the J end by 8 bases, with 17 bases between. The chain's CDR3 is CASTLFGGWGYTF. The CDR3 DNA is TGTGCCAGCACCCTCTTCGGCGGGTGGGGCTACACCTTC.

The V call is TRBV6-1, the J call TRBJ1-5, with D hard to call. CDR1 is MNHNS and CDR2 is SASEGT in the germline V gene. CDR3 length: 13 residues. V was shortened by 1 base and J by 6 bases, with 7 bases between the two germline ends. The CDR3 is CASSEGVGQPQHF. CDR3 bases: TGTGCCAGCAGTGAAGGGGTCGGTCAGCCCCAGCATTTT.